This T cell receptor beta chain emerged from a study of glioma-infiltrating T cells after dendritic cell vaccination. The time point here: after dendritic cell vaccination, including at tumor progression/relapse. Fresh-frozen tumor tissue and more than two years of survival data were available for all. This CDR3 is built from 14 residues. Germline assignment: CDR1 SGHDT and CDR2 YYEEEE. V was trimmed by 4 bases and J by 1 base, leaving 11 bases between them. Clones were read by immunoSEQ multiplex PCR, and TCRdb kept only the in-frame ones, dropping some. The sample records more than 95,000 clones, around 91% being singletons.

The source is a human donor with glioblastoma. The chain uses TRBV5-6 and TRBJ1-1; possibly TRBD1 for D (6 bases). Material: blood, obtained after dendritic cell vaccination. CDR3 in DNA: TGTGCCAGCAGCGCTGGACAGTGGAACACTGAAGCTTTCTTT. Translation: CASSAGQWNTEAFF.